The rows below give T cell receptor beta chains drawn from one sample of a study of early T cells in non-severe SARS-CoV-2 infection. Each CDR3 protein is one row after TCRdb ran MiXCR on the 5' RACE reads. Counted here are roughly 90,000 distinct CDR3 sequences, over 11% occurring once; the ten biggest clones make up under 4%. The sequenced material came from whole blood. The receptors were gathered from an adult who was a healthcare worker with PCR-confirmed SARS-CoV-2 infection or an uninfected control (not recorded which). Both conserved end residues are part of each CDR3. Fields, in order: V gene, clone size, J gene, D gene, CDR3 DNA, CDR3 protein. D genes are given only for firm matches. The size entry is marked missing in some rows and otherwise reads once, few, many or a size class.

TRBV2	few	TRBJ2-4	.	TGTGCCAGCAGTGGGACAGCCGGCATTCAGTACTTC	CASSGTAGIQYF
TRBV18	many	TRBJ1-5	.	TGTGCCAGCTCACCCCTTCAGAATCAGCCCCAGCATTTT	CASSPLQNQPQHF
TRBV5-1	few	TRBJ2-2	.	TGCGCCAGCAGCCCCAGGGTTGCCGGGGAGCTGTTTTTT	CASSPRVAGELFF
TRBV4-2	many	TRBJ2-7	TRBD2	TGTGCCAGCAGCCAAGATCGGGGGGACTACGAGCAGTACTTC	CASSQDRGDYEQYF
TRBV12-3/TRBV12-4	.	TRBJ2-6	TRBD1	TGTGCCAGCAGTTTTAACAGGGGGTCGTCTGGGGCCAACGTCCTGACTTTC	CASSFNRGSSGANVLTF
TRBV3-1	few	TRBJ1-1	.	TGTGCCAGCAGCCAAGATGGGGGGATAGGGGCCACTGAAGCTTTCTTT	CASSQDGGIGATEAFF
TRBV18	few	TRBJ2-3	TRBD1	TGTGCCAGCCTAGGGACAGACACAGATACGCAGTATTTT	CASLGTDTDTQYF
TRBV7-9	few	TRBJ2-7	.	TGTGCCAGCAGCCCCGGGGGCAGGGTGAGCTACGAGCAGTACTTC	CASSPGGRVSYEQYF
TRBV5-8	.	TRBJ1-5	.	TGTGCCAGCAGCTTGGAGAGCGGGCATAGCAATCAGCCCCAGCATTTT	CASSLESGHSNQPQHF
TRBV7-8	few	TRBJ2-2	TRBD1	TGTGCCAGCAGCTTAGCGGGGACAGGGGGCCTTACCGGGGAGCTGTTTTTT	CASSLAGTGGLTGELFF
TRBV5-1	.	TRBJ2-3	TRBD1	TGCGCCAGCAGCTTTTGGACAGGGGGAAACACAGATACGCAGTATTTT	CASSFWTGGNTDTQYF
TRBV20-1	.	TRBJ2-7	.	TGCAGTGTGTCTTTGGACAGCCCCTACGAGCAGTACTTC	CSVSLDSPYEQYF
TRBV20-1	few	TRBJ1-1	TRBD1	TGCAGCTACGGACAGGGAGTTTCTGAAGCTTTCTTT	CSYGQGVSEAFF
TRBV29-1	few	TRBJ1-1	.	TGCAGCGTTGAAGTGGCGGGGATGATGACTGAAGCTTTCTTT	CSVEVAGMMTEAFF
TRBV5-1	many	TRBJ2-7	TRBD1	TGCGCCAGCAGCTTGTCAGGGGGCTCCTACGAGCAGTACTTC	CASSLSGGSYEQYF
TRBV4-1	.	TRBJ2-5	.	TGCGCCAGCAGCCAAGTTTTGGTGGCCCCAGAGACCCAGTACTTC	CASSQVLVAPETQYF
TRBV5-1	.	TRBJ2-1	TRBD2	TGCGCCAGCAGCATCACCGGGACTAGCCGGGAGCAGTTCTTC	CASSITGTSREQFF
TRBV6-6	many	TRBJ2-7	TRBD1	TGTGCCAGCAGTTATAGGACAGGGGACGAGCAGTACTTC	CASSYRTGDEQYF
TRBV2	.	TRBJ1-2	.	TGTACCAGCAGTGAAGACAGTGTGTATGGCTACACCTTC	CTSSEDSVYGYTF
TRBV7-9	.	TRBJ2-1	.	TGTGCCAGCAGCCGTACCACGTTTCAGGCGGGTGCCCCCTCCTACAATGAGCAGTTCTTC	CASSRTTFQAGAPSYNEQFF
TRBV20-1	.	TRBJ2-1	TRBD2	TGCAGTGCTAGTTCGGGACTAAGCCACAATGAGCAGTTCTTC	CSASSGLSHNEQFF